The source of this T cell receptor beta chain is a study of breast tumors, draining lymph nodes, adjacent tissues. CDR1 is MNHEY and CDR2 is SVGAGI in the germline V gene. The CDR3 contains 13 residues. Trimming left V 10 bases short and J 1 base short, with 14 bases between. Study observations and caveats: Luminal-like breast cancer showed significantly greater tumor-nontumor repertoire similarity than basal-like breast cancer did.

Many counts were recorded for this clonotype. Antigen unknown. The lymph nodes were axillary draining lymph nodes from breast cancer patients. TCRdb reprocessed the multiplex PCR reads with MiXCR, giving one entry per CDR3 protein. The sample yields 190,000 or so distinct CDR3 sequences, 31% seen once. This chain uses TRBV6-5 with TRBJ2-7; D is uncertain. The sequence came from a female donor with breast cancer. Some clones in this sample may be carry-over from other donors' samples. Sequencing input: axillary lymph node tissue. In DNA form, the CDR3 reads TGTGCCACCCTCGCATCCCAATCCTACGAGCAGTACTTC. It codes for CATLASQSYEQYF.